The 5 T cell receptor beta chains reported below all come from one sample, sequenced in a study of blood T cell repertoires in COVID-19. Data came from immunoSEQ multiplex PCR; TCRdb stores just in-frame clones and leaves some out. Found here are 90,000 to 150,000 clones, approximately 87% of them singletons; the top ten hold roughly 7.9%. Sequenced: peripheral blood. The receptors shown here come from a man between 70 and 80 years old who had recovered from COVID-19.

In this sample, this clone turned up many times. Other nucleotide sequences from this sample produce the same CDR3. This chain links TRBV4-1 with TRBJ2-7; no clear D gene. The CDR3 totals 16 residues. V lost 1 base and J 2 bases, leaving 15 bases between the germline ends. CDR1 is MGHRA, CDR2 YSYEKL, per germline. The CDR3 bases are TGCGCCAGCAGCCAAGGGTTGGGTGGGCGAACCTACGAGCAGTACTTC. Protein: CASSQGLGGRTYEQYF.

This chain joins TRBV3-1 (or the pseudogene TRBV3-2) and TRBJ1-1; 8 bases match TRBD1. With 2 bases clipped from V and 7 bases from J, the junction kept 6 bases outside the gene matches. Germline CDR1 reads LGHDT; CDR2 reads YNNKEL (reference sequence). This CDR3 has 14 amino acids. The CDR3 DNA sequence: TGTGCCAGCAGCCAATTGGGACAGGACTATGAAGCTTTCTTT. Translated: CASSQLGQDYEAFF.

The genes are TRBV3-1 (or the pseudogene TRBV3-2) and TRBJ2-6; D remains unclear. Trimming shortened V by 1 base and J by 4 bases, and 11 bases separated the two germline ends. This CDR3 is 16 amino acids long. CDR1 LGHDT and CDR2 YNNKEL come from the germline V gene (reference sequence). The CDR3 region has the DNA TGTGCCAGCAGCCAAGGTAACGGGTTGGGGGCCAACGTCCTGACTTTC. Its protein product is CASSQGNGLGANVLTF.

The CDR3 loop reads CASSYVNIGQPQHF. The CDR3, as DNA: TGTGCCAGCAGTTACGTGAATATCGGTCAGCCCCAGCATTTT. The rearrangement uses TRBV6-2 or TRBV6-3 and TRBJ1-5; D gene unclear. Germline loops: CDR1 MNHEY, CDR2 SVGEGT. This CDR3 is 14 amino acids long. Trimming cost V 2 bases and J 6 bases, with 11 bases left between them.

There are a few counts of this clone. V gene TRBV6-4 combines with J gene TRBJ1-6; D gene unclear. In germline, CDR1 is MRHNA, CDR2 SNTAGT. Trimming removed 6 bases from V and 5 bases from J, with 5 bases in between. The CDR3 is 12 residues long. The CDR3 DNA follows: TGTGCCAGCAGAAATAATAATTCACCCCTCCACTTT. It translates to CASRNNNSPLHF.